This is a list of T cell receptor beta chains from one sample in a study of T-cell memory formation after mild COVID-19. MiXCR, run by TCRdb on the 5' RACE reads, gives a single entry per CDR3 protein. This sample has 470,000 or so distinct CDR3 sequences, with roughly 25% found just once. Sequencing input: PBMCs or a T cell subset sorted from them (not recorded which). The receptors shown here come from an adult woman who had mild COVID-19 (a few samples of this study predate the infection). Cell type and time point are not known. The CDR3 runs from the conserved cysteine through the conserved F or W. Fields, in order: J gene, clone size, V gene, D gene, CDR3 protein, CDR3 DNA. D genes are given only for firm matches. Not all rows give a size; the values are once, few, many and, for expanded clones, a class.

>TRBJ2-5|-|TRBV27|-
CASRPNQETQYF
TGTGCCAGCAGGCCAAACCAAGAGACCCAGTACTTC
>TRBJ2-5|-|TRBV29-1|TRBD2
CSVQRRLADPQETQYF
TGCAGCGTTCAAAGAAGACTAGCGGATCCCCAAGAGACCCAGTACTTC
>TRBJ2-7|few|TRBV27|-
CASSYLGGGRGEQYF
TGTGCCAGCAGTTACTTGGGTGGAGGTCGGGGAGAGCAGTACTTC
>TRBJ2-5|many|TRBV6-1|TRBD2
CASSEARWAGGNQETQYF
TGTGCCAGCAGTGAAGCGCGTTGGGCGGGAGGAAACCAAGAGACCCAGTACTTC
>TRBJ1-6|-|TRBV6-6|TRBD1
CASSYRQGASYNSPLHF
TGTGCCAGCAGTTATCGACAGGGGGCATCATATAATTCACCCCTCCACTTT
>TRBJ2-3|few|TRBV12-3/TRBV12-4|TRBD1
CASTRDRWGVTDTQYF
TGTGCCAGCACCCGGGACAGGTGGGGGGTCACAGATACGCAGTATTTT
>TRBJ2-1|few|TRBV5-1|TRBD1
CASSLVGTGIVNEQFF
TGCGCCAGCAGCTTGGTCGGGACAGGGATCGTCAATGAGCAGTTCTTC
>TRBJ2-1|-|TRBV9|TRBD2
CASSVEAGDDEQFF
TGTGCCAGCAGCGTAGAGGCGGGGGACGATGAGCAGTTCTTC
>TRBJ2-7|few|TRBV24-1|TRBD2
CATSALTSGSIYEQYF
TGTGCCACCAGTGCCCTGACTAGCGGGAGTATTTACGAGCAGTACTTC
>TRBJ2-5|-|TRBV5-4|TRBD2
CASSLDGGAGKTQYF
TGTGCCAGCAGCTTGGACGGGGGGGCCGGGAAGACCCAGTACTTC
>TRBJ2-5|-|TRBV12-3/TRBV12-4|-
CASSLGPGAGETQYF
TGTGCCAGCAGTTTAGGTCCGGGGGCGGGAGAGACCCAGTACTTC
>TRBJ2-7|-|TRBV4-3|TRBD2
CASSQDPSGNEQYF
TGCGCCAGCAGCCAAGATCCTAGCGGGAACGAGCAGTACTTC
>TRBJ1-2|-|TRBV20-1|-
CSARSPVPVNYGYTF
TGCAGTGCTAGATCCCCCGTTCCCGTAAACTATGGCTACACCTTC